The 8 T cell receptor beta chains below were found in one sample sequenced in a study of neoadjuvant anti-PD-1 for oral cavity cancer. Method: immunoSEQ multiplex PCR; TCRdb's copy keeps in-frame clones and lacks some. The sample lists tens of thousands of clones, under 30% occurring once. Noted time point: after neoadjuvant nivolumab, at surgical resection. Sequenced here: tumor tissue, sampled after nivolumab (anti-PD-1) treatment. Receptors were obtained from a person between 40 and 80 years old with oral cavity squamous cell carcinoma.

This clone has a handful of counts. V is TRBV4-1 and J is TRBJ2-7; D is undetermined. Per germline, CDR1 MGHRA and CDR2 YSYEKL. CDR3 length equals 15 residues. The V end lost 0 bases, the J end lost 2 bases, and 11 bases lay between the germline ends. CDR3 loop: CASSQEFRVPYEQYF. DNA of the CDR3: TGCGCCAGCAGCCAAGAATTTAGGGTTCCCTACGAGCAGTACTTC.

This clone was seen more than once but under ten times. V gene TRBV7-8 combines with J gene TRBJ1-4; D remains unclear. CDR3 length equals 16 residues. Trimming cost V 4 bases and J 0 bases, with 12 bases left between them. The V gene's germline CDR1 is SGHVS and CDR2 FQNEAQ. The CDR3 here is CASSSFWAATNEKLFF. CDR3 sequence (DNA): TGTGCCAGCAGCTCGTTCTGGGCTGCAACTAATGAAAAACTGTTTTTT.

The chain recombines TRBV2 with TRBJ1-2; D might be TRBD1 (5 bases). CDR1 and CDR2 (germline): SNHLY, FYNNEI. The CDR3 contains 13 residues. V lost 7 bases and J 1 base, leaving 10 bases between the germline ends. The CDR3 DNA sequence: TGTGCCAGCACCCCGAGGGGTAACTATGGCTACACCTTC. It codes for CASTPRGNYGYTF.

This clone has a handful of counts. This chain uses TRBV9 with TRBJ2-2, with a possible D match to TRBD2 (5 bases). Deletions cut 2 bases from V and 6 bases from J, with 11 bases between. Per germline, CDR1 SGDLS and CDR2 YYNGEE. The CDR3 runs 14 residues. CDR3 residues: CASSVWGDAGELFF. CDR3 coding DNA: TGTGCCAGCAGCGTGTGGGGAGATGCCGGGGAGCTGTTTTTT.

The chain uses TRBV11-2 and TRBJ2-1; 13 bases align to TRBD2. The J segment lost 7 bases and the V segment lost 5 bases, leaving 5 bases of the junction unmatched. The germline V gene encodes CDR1 SGHAT and CDR2 FQNNGV. The CDR3 length is 15 residues. The CDR3 DNA follows: TGTGCCAGCAGCCCCGGGACTAGCGGGATGAATGAGCAGTTCTTC. Its translation: CASSPGTSGMNEQFF.

The rearrangement joins TRBV15 to TRBJ1-2; no reliable D call. V dropped 1 base and J dropped 4 bases, with 13 bases sitting between them. The CDR3 length is 15 residues. Germline CDR1 LNHNV, CDR2 YYDKDF (reference sequence). Here the CDR3 DNA reads TGTGCCACCAGCAGAGCCCGGGCAGGCCCCTATGGCTACACCTTC. As protein: CATSRARAGPYGYTF. The full variable domain, in which reference TRBV15 and TRBJ1-2 provide the parts outside the CDR3, is DAMVIQNPRYQVTQFGKPVTLSCSQTLNHNVMYWYQQKSSQAPKLLFHYYDKDFNNEADTPDNFQSRRPNTSFCFLDIRSPGLGDTAMYLCATSRARAGPYGYTFGSGTRLTVV.

This chain uses TRBV5-6 with TRBJ2-1; D remains unclear. Germline CDR1 is SGHDT and CDR2 is YYEEEE. Trimming cost V 0 bases and J 0 bases, with 4 bases left between them. The CDR3 runs to 14 residues. CDR3 sequence (DNA): TGTGCCAGCAGCTTGGCCGGCTCCTACAATGAGCAGTTCTTC. Translated, it gives CASSLAGSYNEQFF.

V is TRBV5-1 and J is TRBJ1-2; D remains ambiguous. The V end lost 3 bases, the J end lost 0 bases, and 3 bases lay between the germline ends. The CDR3 totals 12 residues. Germline CDR1 and CDR2: SGHRS and YFSETQ. CDR3 DNA: TGCGCCAGCAGCTCGACTAACTATGGCTACACCTTC. The encoded protein is CASSSTNYGYTF.